This entry features one T cell receptor beta chain sequence. The antigen is undetermined. The entry originates in a study of T cell responses to AZD1222 COVID-19 vaccine. Sequenced by immunoSEQ multiplex PCR; TCRdb stores in-frame clones only, minus some. The sample has roughly 170,000 clones, under 95% seen once; the top ten hold roughly 1.7%. The CDR3 spans 15 residues. V was shortened by 4 bases and J by 1 base, with 13 bases between the two germline ends. Germline CDR1 and CDR2: SGHVS and FQNEAQ. Whole-study results and caveats: Spike-specific TCR depth and breadth grew after two AZD1222 doses. Donors skewed white British and female; clonal diversity was possibly underestimated. Sampled repertoires all dated from after the peak T cell response.

Pooled together were second doses at about 4 or about 12 weeks. The specimen was peripheral blood, collected 28 days after the second AZD1222 dose. The origin of this receptor is an adult who received the AZD1222 COVID-19 vaccine. J is TRBJ1-1 and V is TRBV7-8; D uncertain. The CDR3 nucleotides are TGTGCCAGCAGCTACCCCGCGACACCGAACACTGAAGCTTTCTTT. Its protein product is CASSYPATPNTEAFF.